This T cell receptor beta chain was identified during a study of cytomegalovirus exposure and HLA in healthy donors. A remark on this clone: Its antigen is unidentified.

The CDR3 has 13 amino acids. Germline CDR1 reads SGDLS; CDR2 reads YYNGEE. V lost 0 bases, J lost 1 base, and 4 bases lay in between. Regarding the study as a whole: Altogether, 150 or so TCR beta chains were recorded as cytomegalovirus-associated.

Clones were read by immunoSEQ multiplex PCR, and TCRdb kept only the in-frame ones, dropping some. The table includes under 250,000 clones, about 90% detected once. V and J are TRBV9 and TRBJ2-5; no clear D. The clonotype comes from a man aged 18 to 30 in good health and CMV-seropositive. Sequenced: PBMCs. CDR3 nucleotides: TGTGCCAGCAGCGTAGACAGCCAAGAGACCCAGTACTTC. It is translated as CASSVDSQETQYF.